This TCR beta chain is drawn from a study of T cells after posttransplantation cyclophosphamide. A word on this clone: The antigen is not known.

Findings and limits, study-wide: Blood and skin or GI T cell repertoires showed limited TRB overlap. After PTCy, TRB diversity resembled that of CNI/methotrexate controls. Donor CD8+ memory clones often dominated recipient blood repertoires at later times.

Cyclophosphamide on days +3 and +4 followed busulfan-fludarabine conditioning and a marrow graft. Sequencing used immunoSEQ multiplex PCR; TCRdb keeps in-frame clones, though not all of them. The sample includes some 19,000 clones, around 70% of them seen just once. Trimming shortened V by 0 bases and J by 7 bases, and 19 bases separated the two germline ends. This CDR3 comprises 17 residues. Germline CDR1 reads SGHAT; CDR2 reads FQNNGV. This receptor was obtained from a young adult male patient who received an allogeneic stem cell transplant from a related donor, was CMV-positive, and had acute GVHD only. Some T cells may have come from the graft donor. The sample in question was PBMCs, obtained after an allogeneic stem cell transplant with post-transplant cyclophosphamide. This sequence joins TRBV11-2 and TRBJ2-1, with TRBD1 as a possible D gene (6 bases). The CDR3 spells CASSLDRVGWGRNEQFF. CDR3 bases: TGTGCCAGCAGCTTAGATCGGGTTGGGTGGGGGCGGAATGAGCAGTTCTTC.